The next 10 T cell receptor beta chains were all read from a single sample in a study of T cell repertoires in cytomegalovirus infection. TCRdb independently ran MiXCR on the reads; one entry per CDR3 protein. The sample lists under 600,000 distinct CDR3 sequences; about 15% were seen once. The sample taken for sequencing was CD8+ T cells from PBMCs. These receptor sequences come from a human donor in good health (CMV status not recorded). Some clones in this sample may be carry-over from other donors' samples.

The sample holds a few counts of this clonotype. This chain connects TRBV29-1 to TRBJ2-3; 8 nucleotides agree with TRBD2. Germline values: CDR1 SQVTM, CDR2 ANQGSEA. Trimming took 0 bases from V and 2 from J; bases not matched to a gene: 4. The CDR3 totals 15 residues. CDR3 loop: CSVEETSETTDTQYF. CDR3 nucleotide sequence: TGCAGCGTTGAAGAGACTAGCGAGACCACAGATACGCAGTATTTT.

This clonotype was picked up a small number of times. The chain is built from TRBV27 and TRBJ2-7, with D tentatively TRBD1 (6 bases). The CDR3 spans 15 residues. The germline CDR1 and CDR2 sequences are MNHEY and SMNVEV (reference sequence). With 0 bases removed from V and 3 bases from J, the gap between germline ends came to 12 bases. CDR3 region: CASSLSSGQIYEQYF. CDR3 DNA: TGTGCCAGCAGTTTATCGAGTGGACAGATCTACGAGCAGTACTTC.

This clonotype was recorded many times. V usage is TRBV5-1 and J usage is TRBJ2-7; 7 bases line up with TRBD1. The trim removed 3 bases at V and 7 bases at J, leaving 4 bases unmatched. The germline gives CDR1 SGHRS, CDR2 YFSETQ. The CDR3 spans 12 residues. CDR3 in DNA: TGCGCCAGCAGCTCGTCAGGGGGAGAGCAGTACTTC. Protein: CASSSSGGEQYF.

This clonotype was recorded at least ten times. CDR3 protein: CATSRDLATSGRTHNEQFF. The CDR3 coding sequence is TGTGCCACCAGCAGAGATTTAGCGACTAGCGGGAGAACTCACAATGAGCAGTTCTTC. This chain uses TRBV15 with TRBJ2-1, with 12 bases matching TRBD2. V trimming: 0 bases; J trimming: 5 bases; junction bases outside the gene matches: 11. This CDR3 is 19 amino acids long. Germline V CDR1 and CDR2: LNHNV, YYDKDF (reference sequence).

This clonotype was picked up one time. J is TRBJ1-6 and V is TRBV28; perhaps TRBD1 as D (6 bases). V lost 6 bases and J 5 bases, leaving 14 bases between the germline ends. CDR3 length equals 15 residues. Germline CDR1 MDHEN, CDR2 SYDVKM. The DNA of the CDR3 is TGTGCCAGCAGAGAGAGGGGGGGCCATAATTCACCCCTCCACTTT. Translation gives CASRERGGHNSPLHF. Combining the CDR3 with reference TRBV28 and TRBJ1-6 gives the whole variable domain DVKVTQSSRYLVKRTGEKVFLECVQDMDHENMFWYRQDPGLGLRLIYFSYDVKMKEKGDIPEGYSVSREKKERFSLILESASTNQTSMYLCASRERGGHNSPLHFGNGTRLTVT.

This clonotype was seen more than once but under ten times. The CDR3 here is CASSDPGQGYTEAFF. The CDR3 DNA reads as TGTGCCAGCAGTGACCCGGGACAGGGGTACACTGAAGCTTTCTTT. The J gene is TRBJ1-1, the V gene TRBV27, with 10 bases aligning to TRBD1. The junction had 6 bases not matched to a gene; V was cut back by 5 bases and J by 3 bases. The CDR3 runs to 15 residues. The germline CDR1 and CDR2 sequences are MNHEY and SMNVEV (reference sequence).

This clonotype has just a few counts. CDR3 protein: CASSSWDLHNEQFF. DNA of the CDR3: TGTGCCAGCAGCTCCTGGGACTTACACAATGAGCAGTTCTTC. The chain uses TRBV12-3 or TRBV12-4 and TRBJ2-1; tentatively, D is TRBD2 (6 bases). The CDR3 has 14 amino acids. V lost 6 bases, J lost 5 bases, and 14 bases lay in between.

This clonotype was seen repeatedly, ten times or more. In DNA, the CDR3 is TGTGCCAGCAACCCTTTCGATGTGACCACCGGGGAGCTGTTTTTT. Amino acid sequence: CASNPFDVTTGELFF. V gene TRBV7-9 combines with J gene TRBJ2-2, with D unclear. Germline V gives CDR1 SEHNR, CDR2 FQNEAQ (reference sequence). V was pared by 7 bases and J by 4 bases, with 16 bases between. This CDR3 spans 15 amino acids.

This clonotype was observed a handful of times. The rearrangement uses TRBV7-8 and TRBJ2-1, with 12 bases fitting TRBD2. The CDR3 contains 13 residues. Germline lookup yields CDR1 SGHVS and CDR2 FQNEAQ. V gave up 4 bases and J gave up 10 bases; unmatched junction bases: 2. CDR3 in DNA: TGTGCCAGCAGCTATGGACTAGCGGGAGAGCAGTTCTTC. Its translation: CASSYGLAGEQFF.

The J gene is TRBJ2-1, the V gene TRBV20-1; 8 nucleotides match TRBD1. Germline CDR1 DFQATT, CDR2 SNEGSKA (reference sequence). There are 12 residues in the CDR3. The trim removed 5 bases at V and 10 bases at J, leaving 7 bases unmatched. The CDR3, as DNA: TGCAGTGCTCGAACAGGGGGGTGGGAGCAGTTCTTC. It yields the protein CSARTGGWEQFF.